The source of this TCR beta chain is a study of blood T cell repertoires in COVID-19. This clone was found once. Study processing details: Reference gene primers were amplified, and this amplification served to estimate nucleated cell counts. Produced via immunoSEQ multiplex PCR; TCRdb's table is partial and in-frame only. V and J calls plus clone size are reproduced from that table; the DNA served to infer D and trimming. This table has nearly 300,000 clones, roughly 84% appearing once. Trimming removed 4 bases at V and 7 bases at J, with 5 bases between. The CDR3 contains 10 residues. Germline CDR1 is MDHEN and CDR2 is SYDVKM.

This chain connects TRBV28 to TRBJ2-7; D is perhaps TRBD2 (5 bases). The TCR was taken from a human donor with COVID-19, enrolled during active disease. The donor label of this sample is uncertain. Specimen: peripheral blood. CDR3 sequence: CASSSGEQYF. The DNA for the CDR3 is TGTGCCAGCAGTTCGGGGGAGCAGTACTTC.